This TCR beta chain was sequenced for a study of CD8+ T cells in alopecia areata. The treatment here: oral pan-JAK inhibitor, 5-10 mg twice daily. Extraction and reverse transcription of RNA yielded cDNA as the sequencing template. Measured with immunoSEQ multiplex PCR; TCRdb has only the in-frame clones, and not every one. This table has 70,000 or so clones, over 25% appearing once. Germline CDR1 reads SQVTM; CDR2 reads ANQGSEA. The CDR3 has 14 residues. J lost 3 bases, V lost 3 bases, and 4 bases had no gene match. This TCR was sampled from a human donor with alopecia areata. The source was CD8+ T cells sorted from blood, collected at week 4, from a patient treated with tofacitinib. J is TRBJ2-3 and V is TRBV29-1, with 9 bases that match TRBD1. In DNA, the CDR3 is TGCAGCGTTGATGGGGACAGGGTGACAGATACGCAGTATTTT. It specifies CSVDGDRVTDTQYF.